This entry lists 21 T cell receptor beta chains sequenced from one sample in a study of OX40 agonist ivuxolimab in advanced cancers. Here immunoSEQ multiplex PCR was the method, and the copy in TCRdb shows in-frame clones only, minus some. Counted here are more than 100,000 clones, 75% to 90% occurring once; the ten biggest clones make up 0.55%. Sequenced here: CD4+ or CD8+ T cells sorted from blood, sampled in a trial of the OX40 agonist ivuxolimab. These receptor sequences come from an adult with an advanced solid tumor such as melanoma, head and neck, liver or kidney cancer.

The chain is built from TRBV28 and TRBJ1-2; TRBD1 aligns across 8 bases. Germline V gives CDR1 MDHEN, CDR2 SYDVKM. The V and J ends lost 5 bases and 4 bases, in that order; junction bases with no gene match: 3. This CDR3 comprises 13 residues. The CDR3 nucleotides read TGTGCCAGCAGTCTTACAGGGGGCTATGGCTACACCTTC. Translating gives CASSLTGGYGYTF.

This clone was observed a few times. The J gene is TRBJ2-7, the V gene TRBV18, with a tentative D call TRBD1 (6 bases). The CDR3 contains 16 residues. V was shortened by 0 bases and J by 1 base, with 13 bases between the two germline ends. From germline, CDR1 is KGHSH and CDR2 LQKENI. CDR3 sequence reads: CASSPPNQGYSYEQYF. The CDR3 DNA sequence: TGTGCCAGCTCACCACCGAACCAGGGGTATTCCTACGAGCAGTACTTC.

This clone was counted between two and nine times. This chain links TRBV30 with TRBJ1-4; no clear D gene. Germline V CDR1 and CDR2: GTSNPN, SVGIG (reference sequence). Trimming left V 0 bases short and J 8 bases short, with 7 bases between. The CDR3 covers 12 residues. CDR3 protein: CAWSVSWEKLFF. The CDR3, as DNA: TGTGCCTGGAGTGTATCATGGGAAAAACTGTTTTTT. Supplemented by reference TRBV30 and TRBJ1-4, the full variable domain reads SQTIHQWPATLVQPVGSPLSLECTVEGTSNPNLYWYRQAAGRGLQLLFYSVGIGQISSEVPQNLSASRPQDRQFILSSKKLLLSDSGFYLCAWSVSWEKLFFGSGTQLSVL.

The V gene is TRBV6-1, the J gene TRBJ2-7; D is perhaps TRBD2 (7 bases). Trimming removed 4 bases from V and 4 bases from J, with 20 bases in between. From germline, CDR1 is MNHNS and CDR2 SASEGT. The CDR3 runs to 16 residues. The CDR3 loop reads CASSGPLRGGFYEQYF. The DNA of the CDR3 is TGTGCCAGCAGTGGTCCATTGAGGGGGGGATTTTACGAGCAGTACTTC.

CDR3: CASSREVNEKLFF. The DNA of the CDR3 is TGTGCCAGCAGCAGGGAGGTTAATGAAAAACTGTTTTTT. This sequence joins TRBV6-6 and TRBJ1-4, with D possibly matching TRBD1 (5 bases). Germline lookup yields CDR1 MNHNY and CDR2 SVGAGI (reference sequence). Trimming took off 6 bases at V and 4 bases at J, with 9 bases between the two ends. This CDR3 is 13 amino acids long.

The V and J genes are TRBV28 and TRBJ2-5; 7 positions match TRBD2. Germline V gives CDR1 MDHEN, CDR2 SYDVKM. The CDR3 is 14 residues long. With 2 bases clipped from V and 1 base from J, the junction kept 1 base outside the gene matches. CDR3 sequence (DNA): TGTGCCAGCAGTTTAGGCGGGGGCCAAGAGACCCAGTACTTC. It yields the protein CASSLGGGQETQYF.

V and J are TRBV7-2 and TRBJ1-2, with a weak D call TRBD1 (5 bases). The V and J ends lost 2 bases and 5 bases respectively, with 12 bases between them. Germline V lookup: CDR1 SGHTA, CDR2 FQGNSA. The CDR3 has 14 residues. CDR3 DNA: TGTGCCAGCAGCTTAAATGGGGGAGGGTATGGCTACACCTTC. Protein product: CASSLNGGGYGYTF.

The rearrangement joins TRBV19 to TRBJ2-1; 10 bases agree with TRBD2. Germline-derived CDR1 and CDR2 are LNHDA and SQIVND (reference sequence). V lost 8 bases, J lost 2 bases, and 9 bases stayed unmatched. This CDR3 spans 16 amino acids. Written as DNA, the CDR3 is TGTGCCAGTTCAATACCTAGCGGGGGCGCCTACAATGAGCAGTTCTTC. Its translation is CASSIPSGGAYNEQFF.

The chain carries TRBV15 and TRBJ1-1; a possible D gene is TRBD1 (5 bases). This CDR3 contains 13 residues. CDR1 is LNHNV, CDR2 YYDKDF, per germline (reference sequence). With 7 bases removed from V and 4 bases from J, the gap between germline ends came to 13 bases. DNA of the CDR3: TGTGCCACCAAAAGGGGTGAGGGCACTGAAGCTTTCTTT. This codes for CATKRGEGTEAFF.

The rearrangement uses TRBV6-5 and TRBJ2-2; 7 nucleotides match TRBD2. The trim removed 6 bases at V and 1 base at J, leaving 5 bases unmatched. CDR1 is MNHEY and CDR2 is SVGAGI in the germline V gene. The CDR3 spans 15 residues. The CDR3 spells CASSRSGVNTGELFF. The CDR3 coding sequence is TGTGCCAGCAGCAGGAGCGGGGTGAACACCGGGGAGCTGTTTTTT.

CDR3 loop: CASSSRTSGGRDEQFF. The DNA for the CDR3 is TGTGCCAGCAGCTCCCGGACTAGCGGGGGACGCGATGAGCAGTTCTTC. The chain combines TRBV7-8 with TRBJ2-1, with TRBD2 matching 13 bases. This CDR3 is 16 amino acids long. The trim removed 4 bases at V and 8 bases at J, leaving 8 bases unmatched. Germline-derived CDR1 and CDR2 are SGHVS and FQNEAQ.

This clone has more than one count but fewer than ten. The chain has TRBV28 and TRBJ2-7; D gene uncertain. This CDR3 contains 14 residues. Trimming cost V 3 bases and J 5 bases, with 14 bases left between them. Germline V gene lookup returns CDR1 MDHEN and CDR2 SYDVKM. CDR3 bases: TGTGCCAGCAGTTTGGGTGGCAGGTCCAACGAGCAGTACTTC. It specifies CASSLGGRSNEQYF.

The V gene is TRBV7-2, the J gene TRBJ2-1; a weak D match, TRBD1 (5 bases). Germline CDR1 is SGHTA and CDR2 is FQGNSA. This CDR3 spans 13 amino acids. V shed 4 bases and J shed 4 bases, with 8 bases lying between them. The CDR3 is CASSWGIYNEQFF. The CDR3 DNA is TGTGCCAGCAGCTGGGGCATATACAATGAGCAGTTCTTC.

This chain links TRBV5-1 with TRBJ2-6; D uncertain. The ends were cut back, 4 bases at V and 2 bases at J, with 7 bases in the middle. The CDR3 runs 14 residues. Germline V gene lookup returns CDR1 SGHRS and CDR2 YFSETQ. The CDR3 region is CASSPYAGANVLTF. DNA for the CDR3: TGCGCCAGCAGCCCATACGCTGGGGCCAACGTCCTGACTTTC.

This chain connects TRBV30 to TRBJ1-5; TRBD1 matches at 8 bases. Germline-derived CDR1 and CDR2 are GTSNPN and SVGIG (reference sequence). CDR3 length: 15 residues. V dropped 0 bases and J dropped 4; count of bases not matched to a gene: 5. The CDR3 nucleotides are TGTGCCTGGAGTGTAATGACAGGGGAAAATCAGCCCCAGCATTTT. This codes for CAWSVMTGENQPQHF.

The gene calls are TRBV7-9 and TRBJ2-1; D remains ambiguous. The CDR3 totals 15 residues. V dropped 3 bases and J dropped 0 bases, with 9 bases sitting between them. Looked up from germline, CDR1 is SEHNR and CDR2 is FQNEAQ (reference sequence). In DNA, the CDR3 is TGTGCCAGCAGCTTTAGCCTTAGCTCCTACAATGAGCAGTTCTTC. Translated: CASSFSLSSYNEQFF.

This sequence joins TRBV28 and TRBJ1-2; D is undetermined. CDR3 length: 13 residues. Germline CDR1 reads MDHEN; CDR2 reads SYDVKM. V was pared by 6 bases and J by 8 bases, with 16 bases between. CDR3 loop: CASSPSVARGYTF. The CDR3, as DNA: TGTGCCAGCAGCCCCTCGGTAGCTAGAGGCTACACCTTC.

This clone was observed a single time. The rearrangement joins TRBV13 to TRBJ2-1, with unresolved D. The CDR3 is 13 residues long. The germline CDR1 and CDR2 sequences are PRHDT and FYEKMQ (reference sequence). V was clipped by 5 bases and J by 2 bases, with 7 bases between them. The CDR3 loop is CASSPRAYNEQFF. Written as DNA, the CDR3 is TGTGCCAGCAGCCCCCGGGCCTACAATGAGCAGTTCTTC.

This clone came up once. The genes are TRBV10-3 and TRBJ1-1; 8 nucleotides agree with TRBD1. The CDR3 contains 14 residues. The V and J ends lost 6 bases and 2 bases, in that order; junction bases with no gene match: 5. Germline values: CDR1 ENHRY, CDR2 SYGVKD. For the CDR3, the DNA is TGTGCCATCAGAAACAGGGGGGAAAACACTGAAGCTTTCTTT. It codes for CAIRNRGENTEAFF.

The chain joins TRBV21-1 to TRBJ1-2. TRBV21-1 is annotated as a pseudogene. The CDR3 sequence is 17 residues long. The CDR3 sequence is CASSKCGIDRMLYGYTF. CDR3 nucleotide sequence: TGTGCCAGCAGCAAATGCGGGATTGACAGGATGCTCTATGGCTACACCTTC.

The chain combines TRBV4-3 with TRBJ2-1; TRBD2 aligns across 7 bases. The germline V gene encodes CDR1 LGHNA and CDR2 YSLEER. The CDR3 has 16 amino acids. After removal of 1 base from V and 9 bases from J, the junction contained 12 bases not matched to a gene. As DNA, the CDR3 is TGCGCCAGCAGCCAAGGCCGCGGGGGTTTCGGGGCTGAGCAGTTCTTC. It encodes CASSQGRGGFGAEQFF.